The TCR beta chain under discussion was sequenced for a study of cytomegalovirus exposure and HLA in healthy donors. Whole-study findings and limits: It was about 150 TCR beta chains that were listed as cytomegalovirus-associated.

Sequencing was performed with immunoSEQ multiplex PCR; in TCRdb, only in-frame clones are kept and a portion is missing. The data show 250,000 to 400,000 clones, approximately 91% seen once. From the approximately 120-subject validation cohort, which was separate from the roughly 680-subject first cohort, the donors were drawn. The germline CDR1 and CDR2 sequences are SGHDT and YYEEEE. This CDR3 is 13 amino acids long. V was shortened by 4 bases and J by 1 base, with 9 bases between the two germline ends. On this clone itself: Antigen unknown. Other DNA sequences within the sample encode an identical CDR3.

The sample was PBMCs. The genes are TRBV5-6 and TRBJ2-7; D remains ambiguous. This sequence was found in a man under 40 in good health and CMV-seronegative. DNA of the CDR3: TGTGCCAGCAGCCTGGGTTCGTCCTACGAGCAGTACTTC. This encodes CASSLGSSYEQYF.